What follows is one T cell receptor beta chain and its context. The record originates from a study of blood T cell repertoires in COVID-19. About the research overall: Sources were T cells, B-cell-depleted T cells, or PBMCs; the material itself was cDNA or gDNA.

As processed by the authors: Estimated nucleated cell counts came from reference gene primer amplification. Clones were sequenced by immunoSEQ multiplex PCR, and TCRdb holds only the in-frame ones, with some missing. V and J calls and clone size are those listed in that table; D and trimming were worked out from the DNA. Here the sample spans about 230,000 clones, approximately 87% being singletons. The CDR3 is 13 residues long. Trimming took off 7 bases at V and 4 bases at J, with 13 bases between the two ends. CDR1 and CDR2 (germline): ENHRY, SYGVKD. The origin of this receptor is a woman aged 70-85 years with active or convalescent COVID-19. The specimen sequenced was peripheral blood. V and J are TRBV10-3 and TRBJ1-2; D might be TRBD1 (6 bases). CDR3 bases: TGTGCCATCACCCAGACAGGTTCCTATGGCTACACCTTC. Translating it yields CAITQTGSYGYTF.